A single count supports the clone carrying this T cell receptor beta chain. Some clones are missing from TCRdb's copy, which holds only in-frame ones; the method was immunoSEQ multiplex PCR. Among around 230,000 clones listed, about nine tenths were seen once. Those who participated ranged in age from roughly 18 to 89 years and resided in about two dozen US areas. This entry belongs to a study of blood T cell repertoires in COVID-19. V was cut by 5 bases and J by 4 bases, with 12 bases left in between. Germline V gene lookup returns CDR1 SGHRS and CDR2 YFSETQ. The CDR3 is 14 amino acids. The clonotype originates from a woman in her 40s with acute COVID-19. The V gene is TRBV5-1, the J gene TRBJ1-4; tentatively, D is TRBD1 (5 bases). The sequenced sample consisted of PBMCs or T cells enriched from blood (not recorded which). CDR3 nucleotides: TGCGCCAGCAGTTCGACAGTGAATAATGAAAAACTGTTTTTT. This translates into CASSSTVNNEKLFF. The full variable domain, rest sourced from reference TRBV5-1 and TRBJ1-4, is KAGVTQTPRYLIKTRGQQVTLSCSPISGHRSVSWYQQTPGQGLQFLFEYFSETQRNKGNFPGRFSGRQFSNSRSEMNVSTLELGDSALYLCASSSTVNNEKLFFGSGTQLSVL.